Included here is one T cell receptor beta chain sequence, with context. Its antigen specificity is not known. No quality values exist for individual bases; no much larger clone is one base distant. The source of the sample is a study of blood T cell repertoires in COVID-19 (TCRdb year 2020). The study in broad terms: Samples from collaborators originated in the United States, Italy and Spain and spanned both the acute and convalescent phases of COVID-19. The material from the prospective study consisted of cDNA or gDNA derived from T cells, B-cell-depleted T cells, or PBMCs. Subjects who had been exposed to COVID-19, were actively infected with it, or had recovered from it provided the deeply sampled blood TCRbeta repertoires that made up the dataset. The repertoires were made available in a free public database intended to serve as a resource for research on the immune response to SARS-CoV-2. Samples came from the ongoing ImmuneRACE study (first 160 participants) plus 1,254 subjects from 6 global collaborators. The sample metadata nearly always contained a de-identified subject ID, COVID-19 status, age in years and sex. HLA class I and class II types, where available, came from metadata supplied by the sample provider rather than from assay-based typing. What the work shows at the level of the full study, not this receptor alone: Clinical and demographic metadata were provided uncurated, with the amount varying by source and participant.

TCRbeta CDR3 regions were amplified from genomic DNA using the immunoSEQ Assay, a bias-controlled multiplex PCR. The paper's processing steps were these. The number of nucleated cells in each sample was estimated by amplification of reference gene primers within the assay. To quantify the absolute abundance of each unique TCRbeta CDR3 rearrangement, sequence reads were collapsed and filtered. Productive Simpson clonality was computed per sample as the square root of Simpson's diversity index over productive rearrangements. Held by TCRdb, this immuneACCESS table contains in-frame sequences only and omits some clones. Under half of the omission traces to an unresolved V gene where checked; the cause of the rest is unknown. V, J and clone size reflect that table, while D and trimming were determined from the DNA. For this sample the table gives about 60,000 clones, of which roughly 88% were detected only once. Jointly, the top ten make up about 4.4% of the sample.

Ends trimmed: V by 4 bases, J by 8 bases; bases unmatched to a gene: 14. Taken from the germline V gene (reference sequence), the CDR1 and CDR2 loops are SEHNR and FQNEAQ. The CDR3 goes from the cysteine to the phenylalanine over 17 residues. The read is trimmed to its CDR3 DNA, 51 bases read in frame from base 1. Whole blood was collected in K2EDTA tubes by collaborating institutions according to the institutions' own protocols. For TCRbeta analysis, collaborator samples were shipped as frozen whole blood, as isolated PBMCs, or as DNA extracted from either sample type. Material for sequencing was peripheral blood. The sequence is built from TRBV7-9 and TRBJ1-4; 9 of the junction bases match TRBD1. This receptor was taken from a man between 60 and 70 years old with acute or convalescent COVID-19. The nucleotide sequence reads as follows: TGTGCCAGCAGCTGGACCACACAGGGGGCGCGGGAGGAAAAACTGTTTTTT. This is translated as CASSWTTQGAREEKLFF.